This T cell receptor beta chain was captured in a study of cytomegalovirus exposure and HLA in healthy donors. Nominal health characterized the donors when sampled, though unrecorded immune exposures were likely. Both 60 Vbeta primers and 13 Jbeta primers went into the PCR. Profiled with immunoSEQ multiplex PCR; TCRdb holds only in-frame clones, not every one. The sample lists around 100,000 clones, approximately 79% seen once, with around 3.1% in the top ten. Per the germline V gene, CDR1 is SEHNR and CDR2 is FQNEAQ (reference sequence). CDR3 size: 15 residues. The V gene end was trimmed by 3 bases and the J gene end by 2 bases; junction bases not matched to a gene: 7. Worth noting for this clone: Antigen: not known.

Overall study findings and caveats: An ancestry cluster, one associated with Asian ancestry, reportedly showed fewer N-insertions than the approximately 650-donor mean in a later analysis.

The TCR comes from a woman aged 40 to 49 in good health and CMV-seronegative. The chain couples TRBV7-9 to TRBJ2-7, with 7 positions matching TRBD2. Specimen: PBMCs. CDR3 bases: TGTGCCAGCAGCTTCTACGAAGCGGGAACCTACGAGCAGTACTTC. Amino acid sequence: CASSFYEAGTYEQYF.